This T cell receptor (beta chain) was sequenced for a study of CD8 T cells in ankylosing spondylitis. TCRdb re-derived calls from the 5' RACE reads in MiXCR, one entry per CDR3 protein. This table has around 140,000 distinct CDR3 sequences, roughly 18% appearing once. As to this clonotype: Antigen: not known.

V was cut by 2 bases and J by 4 bases, with 12 bases left in between. The germline CDR1 and CDR2 sequences are MDHEN and SYDVKM. The CDR3 covers 15 residues. Overall study results and limits: There were earlier reports of some motif variants in reactive arthritis synovial fluid and blood. Typical of ankylosing spondylitis blood, it appeared, was a TCR beta motif of under 10 highly homologous variants.

Sequenced input: blood, either unsorted or a sorted T cell fraction (not recorded which). This TCR was sampled from a male donor with ankylosing spondylitis. The chain is built from TRBV28 and TRBJ1-3, with D unresolved. The CDR3 DNA is TGTGCCAGCAGTTTAGCGGGTCTGCCCGGAAACACCATATATTTT. This sequence encodes CASSLAGLPGNTIYF. Drawing the rest from reference TRBV28 and TRBJ1-3, the complete variable domain is DVKVTQSSRYLVKRTGEKVFLECVQDMDHENMFWYRQDPGLGLRLIYFSYDVKMKEKGDIPEGYSVSREKKERFSLILESASTNQTSMYLCASSLAGLPGNTIYFGEGSWLTVV.